What follows describes a single TCR beta chain. CDR3 length equals 12 residues. CDR1 ENHRY and CDR2 SYGVKD come from the germline V gene. The V and J ends lost 8 bases and 2 bases respectively, with 8 bases between them. Using immunoSEQ multiplex PCR, the repertoire was profiled, and TCRdb retains in-frame clones only, with some absent. The repertoire holds around 240,000 clones, with roughly 83% as singletons. Participants were aged 18 to 89 years from roughly 25 US areas. Assignments of participants to cohorts depended upon their own reported clinical history. Before being deemed recovered, Cohort 3 donors had two negative PCRs, clearance, or symptom resolution. This record belongs to a study of blood T cell repertoires in COVID-19. Study summary: Sites in the United States, Italy and Spain provided acute and convalescent COVID-19 samples.

This chain uses TRBV10-3 with TRBJ2-3; D perhaps matches TRBD2 (6 bases). Sample: PBMCs or T cells enriched from blood (not recorded which). The sequence was collected from a woman aged 45 to 65 who had recovered from COVID-19. The CDR3 spells CAIGTSTDTQYF. The CDR3 DNA reads as TGTGCCATCGGGACTTCCACAGATACGCAGTATTTT.